The rows below give T cell receptor beta chains drawn from one sample of a study of Ad26.COV2.S vaccination and SARS-CoV-2 variants. Clones were read by immunoSEQ multiplex PCR, and TCRdb kept only the in-frame ones, dropping some. The sample has hundreds of thousands of clones, 89% seen once. Sample: peripheral blood, taken in a trial of Ad26.COV2.S vaccine versus placebo. The source is a person aged 18-65 years who received the Ad26.COV2.S COVID-19 vaccine or a placebo. CDR3s include the opening cysteine and the closing phenylalanine or tryptophan. A D gene is named only where the DNA matches it firmly. For some rows the clone size is stated as once, few or many, or as a class when expanded; others skip it.

j_call: TRBJ1-2
clone_size: -
d_call: -
v_call: TRBV6-1
cdr3_nt: TGTGCCAGCAGTGAACTCTGGGACGGGAGCTATGGCTACACCTTC
cdr3_aa: CASSELWDGSYGYTF

j_call: TRBJ1-5
clone_size: -
d_call: -
v_call: TRBV6-6
cdr3_nt: TGTGCCAGCAGTTGGTCGCAGTATAGCAATCAGCCCCAGCATTTT
cdr3_aa: CASSWSQYSNQPQHF

j_call: TRBJ1-2
clone_size: -
d_call: -
v_call: TRBV6-5
cdr3_nt: TGTGCCAGCAGTATCGGGCAGGGGCCCTATGGCTACACCTTC
cdr3_aa: CASSIGQGPYGYTF

j_call: TRBJ2-3
clone_size: -
d_call: TRBD2
v_call: TRBV27
cdr3_nt: TGTGCCAGCAGTTTAACCGGGACTAGCGGGAGTATCACAGATACGCAGTATTTT
cdr3_aa: CASSLTGTSGSITDTQYF

j_call: TRBJ2-2
clone_size: -
d_call: -
v_call: TRBV6-5
cdr3_nt: TGTGCCAGCAGTTACCTCATCGGACACAACACCGGGGAGCTGTTTTTT
cdr3_aa: CASSYLIGHNTGELFF

j_call: TRBJ2-7
clone_size: -
d_call: -
v_call: TRBV6-2/TRBV6-3
cdr3_nt: TGTGCCAGCAGTTACGCGGTGGGGAGGCGGCGGGAATTC
cdr3_aa: CASSYAVGRRREF

j_call: TRBJ2-5
clone_size: -
d_call: -
v_call: TRBV19
cdr3_nt: TGTGCCAGTAGTATTTTAGTAAGCGAGACCCAGTACTTC
cdr3_aa: CASSILVSETQYF

j_call: TRBJ1-6
clone_size: -
d_call: -
v_call: TRBV3-1/TRBV3-2
cdr3_nt: TGTGCCAGCAGTCGAGGGTGGGATTCACCCCTCCACTTT
cdr3_aa: CASSRGWDSPLHF

j_call: TRBJ1-2
clone_size: -
d_call: -
v_call: TRBV30
cdr3_nt: TGTGCCTGGAGTCGGTGGACAGAACCCCCTGGCTACACCTTC
cdr3_aa: CAWSRWTEPPGYTF

j_call: TRBJ1-2
clone_size: -
d_call: -
v_call: TRBV10-3
cdr3_nt: TGTGCCATCAGTGATTCGGGGGCGCGCGGCTACACCTTC
cdr3_aa: CAISDSGARGYTF

j_call: TRBJ2-1
clone_size: -
d_call: TRBD1
v_call: TRBV9
cdr3_nt: TGTGCCAGCAGCGTTATTCCCGGGACAGATAACAATGAGCAGTTCTTC
cdr3_aa: CASSVIPGTDNNEQFF

j_call: TRBJ2-3
clone_size: once
d_call: TRBD1
v_call: TRBV6-5
cdr3_nt: TGTGCCAGCAGTTCCGGGACAGGGGCCGATACGCAGTATTTT
cdr3_aa: CASSSGTGADTQYF

j_call: TRBJ2-7
clone_size: -
d_call: -
v_call: TRBV7-8
cdr3_nt: TGTGCCAGCAGCTTTAGGGGCCGTCCCTACGAGCAGTACTTC
cdr3_aa: CASSFRGRPYEQYF